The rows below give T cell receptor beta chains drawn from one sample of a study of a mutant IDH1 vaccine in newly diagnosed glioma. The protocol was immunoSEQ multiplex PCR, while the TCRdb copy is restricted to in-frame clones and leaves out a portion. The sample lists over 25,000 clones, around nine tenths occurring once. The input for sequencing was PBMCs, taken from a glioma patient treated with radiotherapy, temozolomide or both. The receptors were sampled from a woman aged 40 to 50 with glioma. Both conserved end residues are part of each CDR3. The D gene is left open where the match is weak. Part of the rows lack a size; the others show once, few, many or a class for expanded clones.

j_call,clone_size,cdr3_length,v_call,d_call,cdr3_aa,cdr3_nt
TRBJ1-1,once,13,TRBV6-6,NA,CASSYQANTEAFF,TGTGCCAGCAGTTATCAGGCGAACACTGAAGCTTTCTTT
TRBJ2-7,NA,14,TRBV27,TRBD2,CASSFSGPSYEQYF,TGTGCCAGCAGTTTTAGCGGGCCCTCCTACGAGCAGTACTTC
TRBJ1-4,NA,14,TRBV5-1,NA,CASSLGQPNEKLFF,TGCGCCAGCAGCCTCGGACAGCCTAATGAAAAACTGTTTTTT
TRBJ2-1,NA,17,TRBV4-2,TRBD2,CASSQDVTSAFYNEQFF,TGTGCCAGCAGCCAAGATGTCACTAGCGCCTTCTACAATGAGCAGTTCTTC
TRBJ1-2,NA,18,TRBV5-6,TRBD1,CASSSIGQVEDFNYGYTF,TGTGCCAGCAGCTCCATTGGACAGGTGGAGGATTTTAACTATGGCTACACCTTC
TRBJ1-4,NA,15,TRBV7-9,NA,CASSSHVATNEKLFF,TGTGCCAGCAGCTCACACGTTGCAACTAATGAAAAACTGTTTTTT
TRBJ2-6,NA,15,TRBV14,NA,CASSWSYPGANVLTF,TGTGCCAGCAGCTGGAGCTATCCTGGGGCCAACGTCCTGACTTTC
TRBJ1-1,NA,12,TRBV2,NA,CASKEQNTEAFF,TGTGCCAGCAAGGAGCAGAACACTGAAGCTTTCTTT
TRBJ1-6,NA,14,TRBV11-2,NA,CASSLAVNNSPLHF,TGTGCCAGCAGCTTAGCGGTCAATAATTCACCCCTCCACTTT
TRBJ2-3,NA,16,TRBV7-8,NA,CASSLTGRRDTDTQYF,TGTGCCAGCAGCTTAACAGGGAGACGAGACACAGATACGCAGTATTTT
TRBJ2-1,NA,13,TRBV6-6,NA,CASSFGRNNEQFF,TGTGCCAGCAGTTTTGGACGCAACAATGAGCAGTTCTTC
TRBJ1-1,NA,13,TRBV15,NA,CATSRTGSPEAFF,TGTGCCACCAGCAGAACAGGGAGCCCTGAAGCTTTCTTT
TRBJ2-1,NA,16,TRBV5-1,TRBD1,CASSLANRQGSNEQFF,TGCGCCAGCAGCTTGGCCAACCGACAGGGTTCCAATGAGCAGTTCTTC
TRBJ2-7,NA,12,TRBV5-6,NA,CASSLCEREQYF,TGTGCCAGCAGCTTGTGCGAGAGAGAGCAGTACTTC
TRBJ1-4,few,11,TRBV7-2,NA,CASSEREKLFF,TGTGCCAGCAGCGAAAGGGAAAAACTGTTTTTT
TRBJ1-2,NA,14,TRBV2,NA,CASSPRQDPYGYTF,TGTGCCAGCAGTCCCAGACAGGACCCCTATGGCTACACCTTC
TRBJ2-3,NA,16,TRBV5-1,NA,CASSLARTVGTDTQYF,TGCGCCAGCAGCTTGGCGAGGACAGTCGGCACAGATACGCAGTATTTT
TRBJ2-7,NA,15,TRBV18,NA,CASSPPASPPYEQYF,TGTGCCAGCTCACCACCGGCGAGCCCTCCCTACGAGCAGTACTTC
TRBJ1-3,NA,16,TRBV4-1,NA,CASSQKRGDGANTIYF,TGCGCCAGCAGCCAAAAGAGGGGGGACGGGGCAAACACCATATATTTT
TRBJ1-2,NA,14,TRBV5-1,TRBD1,CASSLGQGSYGYTF,TGCGCCAGCAGCTTGGGACAGGGATCCTATGGCTACACCTTC
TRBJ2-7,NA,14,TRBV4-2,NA,CASSPGDGTYEQYF,TGTGCCAGCAGCCCAGGGGACGGTACCTACGAGCAGTACTTC
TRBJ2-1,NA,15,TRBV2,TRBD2,CASSEGVAGVDEQFF,TGTGCCAGCAGTGAGGGAGTAGCGGGGGTGGATGAGCAGTTCTTC
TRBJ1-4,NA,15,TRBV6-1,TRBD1,CASSSRGQGNEKLFF,TGTGCCAGCAGTTCCAGGGGGCAGGGTAATGAAAAACTGTTTTTT
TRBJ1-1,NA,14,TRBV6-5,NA,CASRWDPTNTEAFF,TGTGCCAGCCGGTGGGACCCCACGAACACTGAAGCTTTCTTT
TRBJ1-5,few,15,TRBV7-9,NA,CASSLAGARNQPQHF,TGTGCCAGCAGCTTGGCGGGGGCGAGAAATCAGCCCCAGCATTTT
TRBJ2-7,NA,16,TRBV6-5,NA,CASSYSQGRFPYEQYF,TGTGCCAGCAGTTACTCCCAGGGGAGGTTCCCCTACGAGCAGTACTTC
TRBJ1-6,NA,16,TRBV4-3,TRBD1,CASSQPGTGINSPLHF,TGCGCCAGCAGCCAGCCCGGGACAGGGATTAATTCACCCCTCCACTTT
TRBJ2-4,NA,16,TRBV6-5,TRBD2,CASSSDSGGSKNIQYF,TGTGCCAGCAGTTCGGACTCGGGGGGGAGCAAAAACATTCAGTACTTC
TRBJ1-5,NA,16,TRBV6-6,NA,CASSSLGRNSNQPQHF,TGTGCCAGCAGTTCCCTGGGGCGAAATAGCAATCAGCCCCAGCATTTT
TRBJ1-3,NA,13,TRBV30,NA,CAWRIGGGNTIYF,TGTGCCTGGAGGATAGGGGGTGGAAACACCATATATTTT
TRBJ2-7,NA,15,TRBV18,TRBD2,CASSPPTAGGGEQYF,TGTGCCAGCTCACCACCGACCGCGGGGGGGGGAGAGCAGTACTTC
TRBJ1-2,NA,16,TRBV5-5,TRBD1,CASSGGTGKVLVGYTF,TGTGCCAGCAGCGGAGGGACAGGGAAGGTTCTAGTGGGCTACACCTTC
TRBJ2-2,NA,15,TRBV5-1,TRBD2,CASSLESGSTGELFF,TGCGCCAGCAGCTTGGAGAGCGGGAGTACCGGGGAGCTGTTTTTT
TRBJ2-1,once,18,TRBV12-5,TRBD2,CASGLARTSGSGYNEQFF,TGTGCTAGTGGTTTGGCAAGGACTAGCGGGAGCGGCTACAATGAGCAGTTCTTC
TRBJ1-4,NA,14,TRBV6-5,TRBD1,CASSRDRDRQKLFF,TGTGCCAGCAGCCGGGACAGGGATCGGCAAAAACTGTTTTTT
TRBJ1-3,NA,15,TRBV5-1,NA,CASSLQDPTGNTIYF,TGCGCCAGCAGCTTGCAAGACCCTACTGGAAACACCATATATTTT
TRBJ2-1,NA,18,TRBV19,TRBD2,CASSKTSGGGFSYNEQFF,TGTGCCAGTAGTAAGACTAGCGGGGGAGGTTTTTCCTACAATGAGCAGTTCTTC
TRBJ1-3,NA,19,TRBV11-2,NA,CASSLFVRAGSLSGNTIYF,TGTGCCAGCAGCTTATTTGTGCGGGCAGGCTCTCTCTCTGGAAACACCATATATTTT
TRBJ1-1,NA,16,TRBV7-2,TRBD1,CASSLILRTGNTEAFF,TGTGCCAGCAGCTTAATATTGCGGACAGGGAACACTGAAGCTTTCTTT
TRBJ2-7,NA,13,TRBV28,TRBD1,CASLRTGVGEQYF,TGTGCCAGCCTCCGGACAGGGGTAGGAGAGCAGTACTTC
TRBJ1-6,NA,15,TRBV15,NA,CATSRDHTGGSPLHF,TGTGCCACCAGCAGAGATCACACGGGGGGTTCACCCCTCCACTTT
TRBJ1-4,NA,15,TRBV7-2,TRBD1,CASSLDGTVGEKLFF,TGTGCCAGCAGCTTAGACGGGACAGTGGGGGAAAAACTGTTTTTT
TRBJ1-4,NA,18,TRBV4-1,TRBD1,CASSQGRRGLGTNEKLFF,TGCGCCAGCAGCCAAGGTCGCAGGGGGCTTGGGACTAATGAAAAACTGTTTTTT
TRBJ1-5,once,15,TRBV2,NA,CASTRQVLSNQPQHF,TGTGCCAGCACGAGACAGGTTTTAAGCAATCAGCCCCAGCATTTT
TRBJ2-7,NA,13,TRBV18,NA,CASSTEWKNVQYF,TGTGCCAGCTCAACGGAATGGAAGAATGTGCAGTACTTC
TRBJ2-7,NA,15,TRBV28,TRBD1,CASSLSGQGTYEQYF,TGTGCCAGCAGTTTATCGGGACAGGGAACTTACGAGCAGTACTTC
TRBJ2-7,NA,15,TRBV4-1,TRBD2,CASSQIPTSIYEQYF,TGCGCCAGCAGCCAAATCCCGACTAGCATCTACGAGCAGTACTTC
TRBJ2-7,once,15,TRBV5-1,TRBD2,CASSPTGLAVDEQYF,TGCGCCAGCAGCCCGACGGGACTAGCGGTAGACGAGCAGTACTTC
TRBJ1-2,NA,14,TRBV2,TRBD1,CASSGDRGRDGYTF,TGTGCCAGCAGTGGGGACAGGGGGCGGGATGGCTACACCTTC
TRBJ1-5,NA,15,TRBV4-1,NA,CASSQDAGTNQPQHF,TGCGCCAGCAGCCAAGATGCAGGGACGAATCAGCCCCAGCATTTT
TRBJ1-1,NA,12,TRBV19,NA,CASSMQGTEAFF,TGTGCCAGTAGTATGCAGGGCACTGAAGCTTTCTTT
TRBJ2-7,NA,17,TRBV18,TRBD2,CASSPPLVAGDSYEQYF,TGTGCCAGCTCACCACCTCTCGTCGCGGGGGATTCCTACGAGCAGTACTTC
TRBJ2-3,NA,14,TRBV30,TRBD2,CAWSGGGGSLTQYF,TGTGCCTGGAGTGGGGGTGGCGGGAGTTTAACGCAGTATTTT